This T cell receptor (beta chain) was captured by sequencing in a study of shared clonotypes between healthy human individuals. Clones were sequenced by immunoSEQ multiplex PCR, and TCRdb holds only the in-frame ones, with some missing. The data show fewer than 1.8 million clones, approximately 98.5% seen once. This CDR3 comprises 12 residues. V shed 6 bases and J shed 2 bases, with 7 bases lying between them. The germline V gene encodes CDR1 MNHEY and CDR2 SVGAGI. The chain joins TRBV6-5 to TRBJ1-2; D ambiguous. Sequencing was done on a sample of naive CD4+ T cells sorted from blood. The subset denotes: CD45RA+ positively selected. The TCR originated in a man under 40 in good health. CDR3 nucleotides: TGTGCCAGCAGGCCTGGGAACTATGGCTACACCTTC. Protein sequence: CASRPGNYGYTF.